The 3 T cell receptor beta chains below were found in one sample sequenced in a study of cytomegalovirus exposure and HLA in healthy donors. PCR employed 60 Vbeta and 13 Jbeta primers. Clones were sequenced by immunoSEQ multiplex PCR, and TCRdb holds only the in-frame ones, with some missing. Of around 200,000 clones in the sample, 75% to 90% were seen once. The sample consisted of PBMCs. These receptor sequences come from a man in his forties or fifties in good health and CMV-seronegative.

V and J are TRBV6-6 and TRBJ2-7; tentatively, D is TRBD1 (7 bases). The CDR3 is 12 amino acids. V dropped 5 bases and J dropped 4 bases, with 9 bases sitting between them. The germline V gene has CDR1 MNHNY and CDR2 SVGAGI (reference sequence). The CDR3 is CASSQGGYEQYF. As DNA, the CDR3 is TGTGCCAGCAGTCAGGGGGGTTACGAGCAGTACTTC.

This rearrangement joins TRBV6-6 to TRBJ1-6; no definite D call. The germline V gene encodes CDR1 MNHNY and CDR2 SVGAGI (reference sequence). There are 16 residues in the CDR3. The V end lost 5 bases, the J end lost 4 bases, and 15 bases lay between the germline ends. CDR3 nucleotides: TGTGCCAGCAGTACCACACCGTCCAGATATAATTCACCCCTCCACTTT. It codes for CASSTTPSRYNSPLHF.

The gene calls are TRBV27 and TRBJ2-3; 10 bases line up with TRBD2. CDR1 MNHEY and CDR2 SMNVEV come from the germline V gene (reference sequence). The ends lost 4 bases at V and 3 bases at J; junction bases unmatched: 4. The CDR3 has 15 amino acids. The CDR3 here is CASSSLAGRTDTQYF. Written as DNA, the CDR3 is TGTGCCAGCAGTTCACTAGCGGGGAGGACAGATACGCAGTATTTT.